A single sample is the source of the 9 T cell receptor beta chains below, sequenced in a study of identical twins. TCRdb reprocessed the 5' RACE reads via MiXCR and lists one record per CDR3 protein. The sample holds some 690,000 distinct CDR3 sequences, 21% seen once. This sample was shared with a second study, whose subject was T cells expressing NK-cell markers.

The sequencing input was PBMCs. These receptor sequences come from a woman between 18 and 29 years old in good health.

There are a few counts of this clonotype. The CDR3 DNA is TGTGCCACCAGCAGAGAAAAAAACAACCAAGAGACCCAGTACTTC. Translation gives CATSREKNNQETQYF. The chain has TRBV15 and TRBJ2-5; D is uncertain. There are 15 residues in the CDR3. CDR1 is LNHNV, CDR2 YYDKDF, per germline (reference sequence). Deletions cut 0 bases from V and 0 bases from J, with 8 bases between.

V usage is TRBV5-4 and J usage is TRBJ2-4; 8 nucleotides agree with TRBD1. Trimming at V came to 4 bases and at J to 5 bases, leaving 2 bases not matched to a gene. Germline CDR1 is SGHNT and CDR2 is YYREEE (reference sequence). The CDR3 sequence is 13 residues long. CDR3 sequence reads: CASSLTGENIQYF. The CDR3 DNA sequence: TGTGCCAGCAGCCTGACAGGGGAAAACATTCAGTACTTC.

The V call is TRBV10-3, the J call TRBJ2-5; 12 bases are shared with TRBD2. This CDR3 region has 17 residues. Per germline, CDR1 ENHRY and CDR2 SYGVKD. J gave up 2 bases and V 2 bases, and 6 bases lay outside the gene matches. CDR3 sequence: CAISEILAGGPQETQYF. DNA for the CDR3: TGTGCCATCAGTGAGATCCTAGCGGGAGGGCCTCAAGAGACCCAGTACTTC.

The V and J genes are TRBV20-1 and TRBJ1-2; D unclear. With 4 bases removed from V and 6 bases from J, the gap between germline ends came to 12 bases. Germline assignment: CDR1 DFQATT and CDR2 SNEGSKA (reference sequence). The CDR3 has 12 residues. DNA of the CDR3: TGCAGTGCTATGACCGAGCCCGATGGCTACACCTTC. It is translated as CSAMTEPDGYTF.

This clonotype has only a few counts. The V gene is TRBV6-5, the J gene TRBJ1-2, with D tentatively TRBD1 (5 bases). V lost 2 bases, J lost 2 bases, and 12 bases lay in between. This CDR3 is built from 15 residues. CDR1 and CDR2 (germline): MNHEY, SVGAGI. In DNA, the CDR3 is TGTGCCAGCAGTTACACCGGGACCGCGAACTATGGCTACACCTTC. This gives the protein CASSYTGTANYGYTF.

In this sample, this clonotype turned up many times. The chain links TRBV12-3 or TRBV12-4 to TRBJ1-6; 7 bases map to TRBD1. The CDR3 runs to 14 residues. The trim removed 3 bases at V and 7 bases at J, leaving 3 bases unmatched. CDR3 nucleotide sequence: TGTGCCAGCAGTTTGGAGGGGGCGAATTCACCCCTCCACTTT. It is translated as CASSLEGANSPLHF.

This clonotype appeared a few times. V is TRBV10-3 and J is TRBJ1-2, with unresolved D. The V end lost 0 bases, the J end lost 4 bases, and 9 bases lay between the germline ends. The CDR3 is 14 amino acids. Germline V lookup: CDR1 ENHRY, CDR2 SYGVKD. The CDR3 reads CAISESRGGYGYTF. CDR3 coding DNA: TGTGCCATCAGTGAGTCCCGAGGAGGCTATGGCTACACCTTC.

The chain is built from TRBV5-4 and TRBJ2-1; the D gene is possibly TRBD2 (6 bases). V lost 0 bases and J lost 8, with 18 bases in between. The germline V gene encodes CDR1 SGHNT and CDR2 YYREEE (reference sequence). The length of the CDR3 is 16 residues. CDR3 sequence (DNA): TGTGCCAGCAGCTTGGGTGGGACTTTAGATATGGATGAGCAGTTCTTC. It specifies CASSLGGTLDMDEQFF.

This clonotype was recorded many times. The rearrangement links TRBV2 to TRBJ2-7; D unresolved. CDR1 is SNHLY, CDR2 FYNNEI, per germline. This CDR3 is 11 amino acids long. V was shortened by 6 bases and J by 3 bases, with 6 bases between the two germline ends. For the CDR3, the DNA is TGTGCCAGCAGCTATGACTACGAGCAGTACTTC. Its translation: CASSYDYEQYF.